This T cell receptor (beta chain) comes out of a study of blood T cell repertoires in COVID-19. The wider study: Sample material is recorded as cDNA or gDNA derived from T cells, B-cell-depleted T cells, or PBMCs.

V lost 2 bases and J lost 6; bases outside the gene matches: 10. There are 16 residues in the CDR3. Per germline, CDR1 LNHDA and CDR2 SQIVND (reference sequence). Generated by immunoSEQ multiplex PCR, the TCRdb table keeps only in-frame clones and is missing some. The sample records roughly 330,000 clones, more than 70% being singletons. The sequence was collected from a woman in her 50s with acute or convalescent COVID-19. The specimen sequenced was peripheral blood. The V and J genes are TRBV19 and TRBJ1-5; 7 nucleotides align to TRBD1. The CDR3 region is CASSISITGAGQPQHF. Here the CDR3 DNA reads TGTGCCAGTAGTATAAGTATAACAGGGGCTGGTCAGCCCCAGCATTTT.